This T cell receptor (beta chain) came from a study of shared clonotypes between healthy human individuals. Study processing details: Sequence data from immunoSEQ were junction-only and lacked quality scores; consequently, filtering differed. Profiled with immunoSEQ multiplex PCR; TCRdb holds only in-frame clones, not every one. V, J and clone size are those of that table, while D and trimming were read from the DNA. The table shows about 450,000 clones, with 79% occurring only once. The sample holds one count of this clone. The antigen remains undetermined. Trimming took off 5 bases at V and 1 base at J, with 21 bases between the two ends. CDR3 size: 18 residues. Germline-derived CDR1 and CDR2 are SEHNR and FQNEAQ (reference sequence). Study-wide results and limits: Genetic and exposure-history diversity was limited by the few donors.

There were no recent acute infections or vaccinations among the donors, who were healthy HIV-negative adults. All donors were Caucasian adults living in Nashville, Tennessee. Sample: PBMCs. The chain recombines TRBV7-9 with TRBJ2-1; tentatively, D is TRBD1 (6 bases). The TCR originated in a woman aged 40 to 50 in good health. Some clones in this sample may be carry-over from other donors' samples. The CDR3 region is CASSQGWRSGGSYNEQFF. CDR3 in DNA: TGTGCCAGCAGCCAGGGGTGGCGGAGCGGTGGGTCCTACAATGAGCAGTTCTTC.